The 5 T cell receptor beta chains reported below all come from one sample, sequenced in a study of blood T cell repertoires in COVID-19. Clones were read by immunoSEQ multiplex PCR, and TCRdb kept only the in-frame ones, dropping some. The sample yields approximately 310,000 clones, around 85% seen once. Sequenced input: PBMCs or T cells enriched from blood (not recorded which). All receptors come from a woman aged 25 to 39 who had been exposed to COVID-19.

The table lists this clone with a count of one. The chain employs TRBV10-3 and TRBJ2-2, with 14 bases fitting TRBD2. Germline V gene sequence: CDR1 ENHRY, CDR2 SYGVKD. The V and J ends lost 6 bases and 6 bases, in that order; junction bases with no gene match: 3. The CDR3 is made up of 15 amino acids. CDR3 sequence reads: CAIRGTSGSAGELFF. The CDR3 DNA is TGTGCCATCAGGGGGACTAGCGGGAGCGCCGGGGAGCTGTTTTTT.

The chain employs TRBV7-8 and TRBJ1-2; D call uncertain. The CDR3 runs to 15 residues. V lost 2 bases and J lost 0, with 10 bases in between. Looked up from germline, CDR1 is SGHVS and CDR2 is FQNEAQ. As DNA, the CDR3 is TGTGCCAGCAGCTTAAGAGTACTAGCTAACTATGGCTACACCTTC. As protein: CASSLRVLANYGYTF. Full variable domain (remainder filled in from reference TRBV7-8 and TRBJ1-2): GAGVSQSPRYKVAKRGQDVALRCDPISGHVSLFWYQQALGQGPEFLTYFQNEAQLDKSGLPSDRFFAERPEGSVSTLKIQRTQQEDSAVYLCASSLRVLANYGYTFGSGTRLTVV.

The gene calls are TRBV19 and TRBJ1-3; D perhaps matches TRBD1 (6 bases). V was clipped by 6 bases and J by 6 bases, with 9 bases between them. Germline assignment: CDR1 LNHDA and CDR2 SQIVND (reference sequence). This CDR3 contains 12 residues. The CDR3 loop is CASSRQENTIYF. CDR3 nucleotide sequence: TGTGCCAGTAGCCGACAGGAAAACACCATATATTTT.

CDR3 region: CASSHTLDRAGETQYF. CDR3 nucleotide sequence: TGCGCCAGCAGCCATACCTTGGACAGGGCGGGCGAGACCCAGTACTTC. The rearrangement links TRBV4-1 to TRBJ2-5; TRBD1 agrees at 8 bases. This CDR3 is built from 16 residues. Trimming at V came to 3 bases and at J to 5 bases, leaving 11 bases not matched to a gene. Germline assignment: CDR1 MGHRA and CDR2 YSYEKL.

The chain joins TRBV15 to TRBJ1-1; no clear D. The germline CDR1 and CDR2 sequences are LNHNV and YYDKDF (reference sequence). CDR3 size: 16 residues. Trimming removed 1 base from V and 2 bases from J, with 14 bases in between. CDR3 in amino acids: CATSRGGLSSNTEAFF. The CDR3 nucleotides are TGTGCCACCAGCAGAGGAGGACTGAGTTCAAACACTGAAGCTTTCTTT.